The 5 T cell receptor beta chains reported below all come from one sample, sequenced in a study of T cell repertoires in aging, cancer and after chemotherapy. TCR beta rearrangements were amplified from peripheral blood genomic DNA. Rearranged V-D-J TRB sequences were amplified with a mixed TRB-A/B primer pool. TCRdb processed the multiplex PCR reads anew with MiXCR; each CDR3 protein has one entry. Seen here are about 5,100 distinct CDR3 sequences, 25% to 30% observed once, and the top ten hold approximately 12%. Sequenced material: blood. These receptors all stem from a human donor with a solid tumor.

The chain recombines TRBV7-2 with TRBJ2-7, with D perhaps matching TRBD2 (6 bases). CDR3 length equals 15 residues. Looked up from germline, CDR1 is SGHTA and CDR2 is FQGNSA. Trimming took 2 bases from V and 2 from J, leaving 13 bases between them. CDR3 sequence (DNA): TGTGCCAGCAGCTTAAGGGGCGGAGGGGCCTACGAGCAGTACTTC. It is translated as CASSLRGGGAYEQYF.

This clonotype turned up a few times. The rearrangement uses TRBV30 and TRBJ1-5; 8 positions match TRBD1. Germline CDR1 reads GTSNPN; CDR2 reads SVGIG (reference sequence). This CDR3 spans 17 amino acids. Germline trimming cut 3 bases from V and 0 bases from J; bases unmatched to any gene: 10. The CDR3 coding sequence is TGTGCCTGGAGCACTAGGACAGGGCACTATAGCAATCAGCCCCAGCATTTT. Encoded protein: CAWSTRTGHYSNQPQHF.

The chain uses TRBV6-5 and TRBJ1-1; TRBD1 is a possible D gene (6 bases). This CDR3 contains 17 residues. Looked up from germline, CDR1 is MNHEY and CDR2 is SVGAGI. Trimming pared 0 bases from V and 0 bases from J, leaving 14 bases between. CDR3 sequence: CASSYSPRGGVNTEAFF. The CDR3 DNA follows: TGTGCCAGCAGTTACTCGCCCAGGGGAGGGGTGAACACTGAAGCTTTCTTT.

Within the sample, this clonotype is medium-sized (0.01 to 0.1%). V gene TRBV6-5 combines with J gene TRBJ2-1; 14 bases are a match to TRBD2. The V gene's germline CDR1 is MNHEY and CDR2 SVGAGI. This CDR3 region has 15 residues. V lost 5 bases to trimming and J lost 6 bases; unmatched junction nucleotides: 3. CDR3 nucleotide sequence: TGTGCCAGCAGTACAGGGACTAGCGGGGGCAATGAGCAGTTCTTC. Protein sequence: CASSTGTSGGNEQFF.

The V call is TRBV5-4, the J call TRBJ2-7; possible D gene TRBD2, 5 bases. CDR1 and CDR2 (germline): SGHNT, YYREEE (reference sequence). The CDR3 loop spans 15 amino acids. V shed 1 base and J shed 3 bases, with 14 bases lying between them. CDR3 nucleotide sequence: TGTGCCAGCAGCTTGCGTGGAGGAGACCTCTACGAGCAGTACTTC. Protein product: CASSLRGGDLYEQYF.